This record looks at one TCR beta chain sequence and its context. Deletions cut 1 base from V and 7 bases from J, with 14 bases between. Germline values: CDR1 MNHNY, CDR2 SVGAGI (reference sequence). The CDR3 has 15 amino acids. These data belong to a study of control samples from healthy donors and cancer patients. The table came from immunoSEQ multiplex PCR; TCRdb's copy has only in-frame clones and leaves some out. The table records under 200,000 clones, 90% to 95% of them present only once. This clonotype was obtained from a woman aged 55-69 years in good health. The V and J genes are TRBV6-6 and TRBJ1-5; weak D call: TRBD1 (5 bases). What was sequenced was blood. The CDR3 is CASSYLAGAKQPQHF. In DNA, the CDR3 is TGTGCCAGCAGTTACTTGGCCGGGGCAAAACAGCCCCAGCATTTT.